Sequencing of this T cell receptor (beta chain) was carried out in a study of regulatory T cells in long-lasting Graves disease (dated by TCRdb to the early 2020s). Regarding the study in general: Antithyroid drugs had been taken for less than 3 months by newly diagnosed Graves' disease patients. Persistent Graves' disease patients were compared with newly diagnosed Graves' disease patients by peripheral blood TCR sequencing and RNA sequencing. TCR sequencing covered approximately 13 persistent and roughly 20 newly diagnosed Graves' disease patients, 33 samples in total. The study was conducted in China and was registered as a clinical trial.

Comment on this clonotype: There is no known antigen for this receptor. With a much larger clone just one base away, this may be a read error.

The full study reports these points: Only peripheral blood was studied, because thyroid tissue, the primary lesion, was inaccessible. Persistent patients shared more public clonotypes among themselves (2,741) than newly diagnosed patients did (approximately 870). TRBV28, TRBJ1-2 and TRBJ2-5 were preferentially used in persistent disease, while TRBV20-1 and TRBJ2-1 were favored in newly diagnosed disease. The small sample size was acknowledged by the authors as a limitation that may reduce accuracy. Compared with newly diagnosed patients, patients with persistent Graves' disease had lower TCR Shannon entropy and fewer highly expanded clones, which suggests clonal expansion. Only the TCR beta chain was sequenced and analyzed.

Interpreted using the paper, the time point label stands for: newly diagnosed GD, antithyroid drugs for less than 3 months. For both TCR sequencing and RNA sequencing, RNA was extracted from PBMCs using TRIzol. The diagnosis of Graves' disease followed American Thyroid Association guidelines. The patients came from an endocrinology department in Xi'an, China. From each patient, around 9.3 milliliters of peripheral blood was collected into an EDTA anticoagulant tube. Ficoll Paque Plus density gradient separation was used to isolate PBMCs, and no further T cell sorting was performed. RNA quality was checked with an Agilent 2100 Bioanalyzer and agarose gel, and concentration with a NanoDrop 2000. The CDR3 runs 15 amino acids, cysteine and phenylalanine included. The sequence is cut down to CDR3 DNA, 45 bases in frame from base 1. The germline V gene (reference sequence) gives CDR1 as GTSNPN and CDR2 as SVGIG.

Receptors were amplified or captured by multiplex PCR. Instrument used: Illumina HiSeq 4000. CDR3 regions were amplified by Arm-PCR with iRepertoire HTBI primers to construct TCR beta libraries. Gel purification was performed on PCR products prior to sequencing. The published analysis was carried out like this. A total of roughly 65 TRBV and some 15 TRBJ segments were identified across samples and were used for gene usage analysis of CDR3 amino acid clonotypes. COPE and FqMerger were used to merge filtered high-quality paired reads into contigs. BLAST was used to align contigs to the IMGT TRBV, TRBD and TRBJ reference genes, and CDR3 was defined following IMGT. Clonotypes above 0.1% frequency were classified as highly expanded clones. Shannon entropy was used to measure repertoire diversity, and the Gini coefficient was used to measure V-J evenness. Clonotypes shared by more than one individual were considered public. TCRdb's own reprocessing of the public reads used fastp at Q25 and MiXCR and kept productive beta chains. Identical CDR3 proteins give one entry, which carries the most common genes and DNA. V and J calls and clone size were set by TCRdb, not the authors. The sample includes fewer than 450,000 distinct CDR3 sequences, with about 15% observed a single time. Over 7% of the sample is taken by the ten largest.

This same sample was also part of a study on T cells in Graves' hyperthyroidism and ophthalmopathy. The second study also describes: A patient counted as having stable Graves' hyperthyroidism if no progression to ophthalmopathy occurred over 18 months of follow-up. The hyperthyroidism patients were between 18 and 65 years old and newly diagnosed, with a disease duration of less than 2 months. Any patient with an uncontrolled infection, another autoimmune disease, pregnancy or lactation was excluded. Diagnoses were established on the basis of clinical symptoms, serum thyroxine and TRAb, thyroid ultrasound, and orbital computed tomography. A first-round RT-PCR of the TCR CDR3 used the HTBI primer set with the Qiagen OneStep RT-PCR kit. Most expanded thyroid clonotypes (frequency above 0.001) were also found in blood, which suggests that blood repertoires may mirror thyroid immune responses. Ophthalmopathy was separated from stable hyperthyroidism by a 13 V-J signature model, with roughly 88% sensitivity and approximately 84% specificity obtained in cross-validation and 80%/75% obtained in testing. In validation, progression to ophthalmopathy was predicted by the model with roughly 69% sensitivity and nearly 75% specificity, a median of around 6.5 months before onset. A discovery cohort of about 96 patients, approximately 45 with Graves' ophthalmopathy and about 58 with stable Graves' hyperthyroidism, was used to find distinguishing TCR V-J signatures. Prospective prediction of ophthalmopathy was tested in an independent validation cohort consisting of 18 to 20 hyperthyroidism patients and 15 or so patients who later progressed to ophthalmopathy. The roughly 100 discovery patients were randomly divided into training and test sets at a 7:3 ratio. In addition, the study compared T-cell repertoires in thyroid tissue and in blood from roughly six Graves' hyperthyroidism patients. After sampling, hyperthyroidism patients received methimazole starting at 30 mg daily, and ophthalmopathy patients received high-dose intravenous methylprednisolone. Libraries were constructed in a second round of multiplex PCR, after which size selection and purification were performed. Paired-end sequencing of the libraries was performed with 100 bp reads on an Illumina HiSeq2000. SOAPnuke was used to process the raw data, removing reads that contained adapters or uncalled bases, had a mean Phred below 15, or lacked an exact match to the constant primer or identifier. High-quality paired reads were merged using COPE v1.2.5, and each unique nucleotide sequence was defined as a clonotype. Clonotypes were aligned to IMGT TRBV, TRBD and TRBJ reference segments using MiTCR v1.1. Analysis was restricted to V-J combinations with a frequency above 0.0001, which covered about 99% of repertoires. A TCS score was defined as the ratio of F50 (clonal expansion) to E x V (chaos), with BLOSUM62-based TCRdist applied between CDR3 peptides within each V-J. Welch's t-statistics and random forest reduced 450 to 600 V-J features to roughly 13, which were used in a naive Bayes classifier (R e1071). Sample size was not statistically predetermined, and blinding of investigators to group allocation was not performed. According to the paper, TCR Vbeta CDR3 sequencing was carried out on over 130 peripheral blood samples, which came from under 50 ophthalmopathy, fewer than 80 hyperthyroidism and some 17 progressor patients.

This TCR derives from a woman in her thirties or forties with Graves disease. Donor details come from another sample of the same person, matched by shared clones. In this chain, TRBV30 is recombined with TRBJ2-1, with 7 central nucleotides matching TRBD2. The sequencing here drew on peripheral blood mononuclear cells (PBMCs), taken at new diagnosis, from a patient treated with antithyroid drugs. The CDR3 sequence is CACSASGNLNNQQFF. The nucleotides are TGTGCCTGTAGCGCGAGCGGGAATCTCAACAATCAGCAGTTCTTC.